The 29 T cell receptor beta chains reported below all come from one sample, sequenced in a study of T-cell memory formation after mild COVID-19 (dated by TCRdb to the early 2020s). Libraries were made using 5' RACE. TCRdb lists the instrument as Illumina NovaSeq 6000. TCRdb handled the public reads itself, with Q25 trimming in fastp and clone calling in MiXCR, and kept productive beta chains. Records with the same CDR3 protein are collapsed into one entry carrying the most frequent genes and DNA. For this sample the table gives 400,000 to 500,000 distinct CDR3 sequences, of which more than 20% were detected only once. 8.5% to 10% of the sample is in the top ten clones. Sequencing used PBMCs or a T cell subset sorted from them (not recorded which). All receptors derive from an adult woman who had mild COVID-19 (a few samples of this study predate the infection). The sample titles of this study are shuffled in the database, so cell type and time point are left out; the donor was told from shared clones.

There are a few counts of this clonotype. The CDR3 DNA reads as TGTGCCAGCAGCTATTCGAATAGCTATGGCTACACCTTC. Protein sequence: CASSYSNSYGYTF. The V and J genes are TRBV6-5 and TRBJ1-2; D uncertain. CDR3 size: 13 residues. The V gene's germline CDR1 is MNHEY and CDR2 SVGAGI. V shed 6 bases and J shed 4 bases, with 12 bases lying between them.

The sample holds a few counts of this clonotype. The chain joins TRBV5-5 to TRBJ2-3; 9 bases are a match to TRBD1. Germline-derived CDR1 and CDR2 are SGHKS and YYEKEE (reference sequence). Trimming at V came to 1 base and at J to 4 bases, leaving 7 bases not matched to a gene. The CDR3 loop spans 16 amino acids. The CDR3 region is CASSLRGGQGADTQYF. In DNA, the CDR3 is TGTGCCAGCAGCTTGAGGGGGGGACAGGGAGCAGATACGCAGTATTTT.

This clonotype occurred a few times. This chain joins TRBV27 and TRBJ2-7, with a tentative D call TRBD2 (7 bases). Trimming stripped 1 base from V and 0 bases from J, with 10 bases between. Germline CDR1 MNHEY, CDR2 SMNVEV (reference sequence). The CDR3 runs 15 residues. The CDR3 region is CASSLFGGHSYEQYF. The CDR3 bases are TGTGCCAGCAGTTTATTCGGGGGGCACTCCTACGAGCAGTACTTC.

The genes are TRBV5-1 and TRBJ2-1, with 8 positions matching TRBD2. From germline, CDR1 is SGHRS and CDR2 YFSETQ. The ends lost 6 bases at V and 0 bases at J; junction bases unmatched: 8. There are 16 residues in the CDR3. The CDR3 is CASTLLAGSSYNEQFF. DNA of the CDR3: TGCGCCAGCACCCTTTTAGCGGGGAGCTCCTACAATGAGCAGTTCTTC.

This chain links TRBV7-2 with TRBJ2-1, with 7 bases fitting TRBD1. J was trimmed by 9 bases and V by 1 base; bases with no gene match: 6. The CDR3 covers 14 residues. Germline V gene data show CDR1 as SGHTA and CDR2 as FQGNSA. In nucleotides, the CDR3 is TGTGCCAGCAGCTTAGAGGGGGCGACGGGTGAGCAGTTCTTC. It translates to CASSLEGATGEQFF.

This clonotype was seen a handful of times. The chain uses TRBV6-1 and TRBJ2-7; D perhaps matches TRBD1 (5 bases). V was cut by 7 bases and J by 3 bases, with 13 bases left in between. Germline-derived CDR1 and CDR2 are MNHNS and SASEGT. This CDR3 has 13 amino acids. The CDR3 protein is CASIGALYYEQYF. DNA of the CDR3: TGTGCCAGCATAGGGGCCCTATACTACGAGCAGTACTTC.

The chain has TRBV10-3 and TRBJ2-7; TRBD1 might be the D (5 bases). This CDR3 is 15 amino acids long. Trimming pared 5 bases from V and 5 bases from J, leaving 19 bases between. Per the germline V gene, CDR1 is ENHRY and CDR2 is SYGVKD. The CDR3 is CAISQIWQGLNEQYF. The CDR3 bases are TGTGCCATCAGTCAGATTTGGCAGGGCCTAAACGAGCAGTACTTC.

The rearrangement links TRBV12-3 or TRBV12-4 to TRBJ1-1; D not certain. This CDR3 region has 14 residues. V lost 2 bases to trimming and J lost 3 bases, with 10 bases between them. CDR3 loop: CASSLNVRDTEAFF. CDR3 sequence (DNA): TGTGCCAGCAGTTTAAACGTTAGGGACACTGAAGCTTTCTTT.

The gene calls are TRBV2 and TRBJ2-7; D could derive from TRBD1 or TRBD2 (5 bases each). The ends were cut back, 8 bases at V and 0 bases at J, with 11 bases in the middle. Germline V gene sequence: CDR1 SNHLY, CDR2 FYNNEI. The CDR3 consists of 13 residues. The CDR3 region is CASSGPSSYEQYF. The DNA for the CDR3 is TGTGCCAGCTCGGGACCGAGCTCCTACGAGCAGTACTTC.

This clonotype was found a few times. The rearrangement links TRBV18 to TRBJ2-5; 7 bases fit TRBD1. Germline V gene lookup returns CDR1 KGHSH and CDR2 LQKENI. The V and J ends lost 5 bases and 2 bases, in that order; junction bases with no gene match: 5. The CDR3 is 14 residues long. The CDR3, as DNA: TGTGCCAGCTCAAACATGGGACAGCAAGAGACCCAGTACTTC. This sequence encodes CASSNMGQQETQYF.

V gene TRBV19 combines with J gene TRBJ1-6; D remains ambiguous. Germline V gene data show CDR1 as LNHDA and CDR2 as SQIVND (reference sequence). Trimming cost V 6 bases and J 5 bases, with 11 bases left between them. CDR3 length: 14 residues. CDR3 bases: TGTGCCAGTAGAATCGGGAGAGATAATTCACCCCTCCACTTT. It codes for CASRIGRDNSPLHF.

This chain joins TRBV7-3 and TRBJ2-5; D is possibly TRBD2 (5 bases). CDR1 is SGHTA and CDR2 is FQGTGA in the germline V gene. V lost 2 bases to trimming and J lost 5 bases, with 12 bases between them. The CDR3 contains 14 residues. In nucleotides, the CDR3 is TGTGCCAGCAGCTTAGGCCCTAGCCGGGAGACCCAGTACTTC. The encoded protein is CASSLGPSRETQYF.

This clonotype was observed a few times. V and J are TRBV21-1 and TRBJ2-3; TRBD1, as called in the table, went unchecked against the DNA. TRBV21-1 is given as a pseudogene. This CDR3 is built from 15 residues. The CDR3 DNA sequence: TGTGCCAGCAGACGCGGGGGTAGAAGCACAGATACGCAGTATTTT. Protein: CASRRGGRSTDTQYF.

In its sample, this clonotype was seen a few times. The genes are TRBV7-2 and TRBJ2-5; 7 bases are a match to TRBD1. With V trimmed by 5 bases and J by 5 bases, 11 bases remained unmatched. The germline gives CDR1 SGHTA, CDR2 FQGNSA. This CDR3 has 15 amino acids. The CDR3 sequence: CASSTLGTVKETQYF. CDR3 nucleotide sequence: TGTGCCAGCAGCACCCTCGGGACAGTAAAGGAGACCCAGTACTTC.

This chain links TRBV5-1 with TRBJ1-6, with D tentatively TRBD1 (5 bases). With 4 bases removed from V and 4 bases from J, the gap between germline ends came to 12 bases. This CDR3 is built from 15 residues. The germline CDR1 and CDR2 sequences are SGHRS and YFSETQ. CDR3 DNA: TGCGCCAGCAGCACGGGCGGGGGGTATAATTCACCCCTCCACTTT. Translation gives CASSTGGGYNSPLHF.

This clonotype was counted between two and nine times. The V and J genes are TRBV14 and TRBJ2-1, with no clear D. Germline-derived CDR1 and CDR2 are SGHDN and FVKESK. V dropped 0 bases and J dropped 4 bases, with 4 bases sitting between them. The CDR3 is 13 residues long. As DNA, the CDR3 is TGTGCCAGCAGCCAAGAACCTTACAATGAGCAGTTCTTC. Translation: CASSQEPYNEQFF. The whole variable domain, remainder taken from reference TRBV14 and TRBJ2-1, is EAGVTQFPSHSVIEKGQTVTLRCDPISGHDNLYWYRRVMGKEIKFLLHFVKESKQDESGMPNNRFLAERTGGTYSTLKVQPAELEDSGVYFCASSQEPYNEQFFGPGTRLTVL.

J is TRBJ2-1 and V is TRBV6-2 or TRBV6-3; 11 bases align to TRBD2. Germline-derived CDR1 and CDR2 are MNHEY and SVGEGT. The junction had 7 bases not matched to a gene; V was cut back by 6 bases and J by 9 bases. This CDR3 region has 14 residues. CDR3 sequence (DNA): TGTGCCAGCAGCTCCGGGACTAGCGGTACTGAGCAGTTCTTC. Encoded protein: CASSSGTSGTEQFF.

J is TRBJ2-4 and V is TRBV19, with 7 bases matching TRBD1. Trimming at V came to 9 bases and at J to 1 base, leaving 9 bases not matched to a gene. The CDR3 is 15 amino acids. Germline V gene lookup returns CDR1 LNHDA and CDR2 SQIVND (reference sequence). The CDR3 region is CASRSGGYAKNIQYF. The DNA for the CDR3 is TGTGCCAGCCGTTCAGGGGGATATGCCAAAAACATTCAGTACTTC.

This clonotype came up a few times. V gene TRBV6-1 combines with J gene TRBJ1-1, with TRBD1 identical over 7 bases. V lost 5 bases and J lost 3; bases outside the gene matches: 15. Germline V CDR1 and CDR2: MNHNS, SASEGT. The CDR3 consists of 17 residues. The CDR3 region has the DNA TGTGCCAGCAGTTACCCCCCAGGGGGGATTCGCGACACTGAAGCTTTCTTT. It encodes CASSYPPGGIRDTEAFF.

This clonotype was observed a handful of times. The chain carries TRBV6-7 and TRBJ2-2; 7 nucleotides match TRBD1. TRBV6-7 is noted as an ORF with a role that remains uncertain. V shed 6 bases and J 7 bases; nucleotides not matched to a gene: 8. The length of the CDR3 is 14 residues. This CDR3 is CASRTGVASGELFF. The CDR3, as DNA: TGTGCCAGCAGAACAGGGGTGGCAAGCGGGGAGCTGTTTTTT.

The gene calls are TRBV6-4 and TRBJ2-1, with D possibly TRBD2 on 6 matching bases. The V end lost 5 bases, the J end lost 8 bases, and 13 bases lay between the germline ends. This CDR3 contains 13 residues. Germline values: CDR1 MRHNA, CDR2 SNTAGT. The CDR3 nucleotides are TGTGCCAGCAGTAGCCGGGACTCCGATGAGCAGTTCTTC. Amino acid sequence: CASSSRDSDEQFF.

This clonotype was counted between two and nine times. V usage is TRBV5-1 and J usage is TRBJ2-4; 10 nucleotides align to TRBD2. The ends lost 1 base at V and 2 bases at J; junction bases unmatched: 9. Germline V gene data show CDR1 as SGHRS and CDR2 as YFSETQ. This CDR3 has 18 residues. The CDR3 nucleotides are TGCGCCAGCAGCTTGACTAGCGGGACCGCCTTCCCCAAAAACATTCAGTACTTC. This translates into CASSLTSGTAFPKNIQYF.

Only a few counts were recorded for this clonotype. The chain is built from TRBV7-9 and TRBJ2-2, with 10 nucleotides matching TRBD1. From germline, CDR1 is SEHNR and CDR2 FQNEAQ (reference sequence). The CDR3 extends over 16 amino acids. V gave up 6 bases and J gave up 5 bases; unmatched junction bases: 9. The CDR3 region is CASRIRDRGDTGELFF. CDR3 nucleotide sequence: TGTGCCAGCAGAATCCGGGACAGGGGAGATACCGGGGAGCTGTTTTTT.

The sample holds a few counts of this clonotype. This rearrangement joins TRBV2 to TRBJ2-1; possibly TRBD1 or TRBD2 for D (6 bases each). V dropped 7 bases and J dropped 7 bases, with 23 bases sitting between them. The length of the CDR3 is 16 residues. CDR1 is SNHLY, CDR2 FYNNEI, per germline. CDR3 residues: CASIGRGRVSWNEQFF. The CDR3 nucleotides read TGTGCCAGCATCGGTCGGGGGCGGGTGTCGTGGAATGAGCAGTTCTTC.

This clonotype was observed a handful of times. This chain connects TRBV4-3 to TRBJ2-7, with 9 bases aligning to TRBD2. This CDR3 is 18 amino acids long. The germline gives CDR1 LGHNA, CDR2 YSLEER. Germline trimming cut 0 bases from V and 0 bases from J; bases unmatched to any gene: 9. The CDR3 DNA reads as TGCGCCAGCAGCCAAGATGTAAAAGCGGGGGGATTCTCCTACGAGCAGTACTTC. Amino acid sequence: CASSQDVKAGGFSYEQYF.

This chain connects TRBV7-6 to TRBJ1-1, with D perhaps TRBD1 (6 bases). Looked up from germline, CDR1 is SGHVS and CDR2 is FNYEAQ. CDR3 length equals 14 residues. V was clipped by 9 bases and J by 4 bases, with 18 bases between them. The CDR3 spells CASSVGTGITEAFF. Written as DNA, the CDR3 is TGTGCCAGTAGCGTGGGAACAGGGATCACTGAAGCTTTCTTT.

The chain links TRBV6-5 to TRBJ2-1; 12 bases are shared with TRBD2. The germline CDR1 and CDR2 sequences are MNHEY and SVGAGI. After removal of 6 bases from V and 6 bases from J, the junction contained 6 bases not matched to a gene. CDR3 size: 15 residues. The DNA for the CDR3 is TGTGCCAGCAGGCTGACTAGCGGGAGTTTCAATGAGCAGTTCTTC. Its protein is CASRLTSGSFNEQFF.

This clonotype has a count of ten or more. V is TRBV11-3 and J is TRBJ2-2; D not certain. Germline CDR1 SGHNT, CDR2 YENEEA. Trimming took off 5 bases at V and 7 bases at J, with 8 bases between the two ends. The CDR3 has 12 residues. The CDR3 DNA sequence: TGTGCCAGCAGCCCGCTGGGCGGGGAGCTGTTTTTT. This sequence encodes CASSPLGGELFF.

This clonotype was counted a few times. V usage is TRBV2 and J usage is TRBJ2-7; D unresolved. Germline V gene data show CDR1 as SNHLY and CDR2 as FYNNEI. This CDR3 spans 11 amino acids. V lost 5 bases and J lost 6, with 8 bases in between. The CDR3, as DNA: TGTGCCAGCAGTCTATCCCTCGAGCAGTACTTC. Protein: CASSLSLEQYF.